Below are 14 T cell receptor beta chains sequenced from a single sample in a study of technical replicates of blood from four donors. Clones were sequenced by immunoSEQ multiplex PCR, and TCRdb holds only the in-frame ones, with some missing. There are about 98,000 clones in the sample; approximately 94% occur only once, and 0.2% to 0.25% lies in the top ten. The sequenced material came from T cells isolated from PBMCs. These TCRs come from a human donor in good health.

The V call is TRBV19, the J call TRBJ2-1; 10 bases are a match to TRBD2. The CDR3 loop spans 18 amino acids. Germline trimming cut 3 bases from V and 0 bases from J; bases unmatched to any gene: 8. Germline CDR1 LNHDA, CDR2 SQIVND (reference sequence). The CDR3, as DNA: TGTGCCAGTAGTATCGTCCTAGCGGGGGCCGGCTCCTACAATGAGCAGTTCTTC. Protein product: CASSIVLAGAGSYNEQFF.

The V call is TRBV12-2, the J call TRBJ1-5. TRBV12-2 is a pseudogene locus. The length of the CDR3 is 17 residues. The chain's CDR3 is CASRCATKRGGDQPQHF. CDR3 sequence (DNA): TGTGCAAGTCGCTGCGCGACAAAAAGGGGGGGTGATCAGCCCCAGCATTTT.

The chain links TRBV29-1 to TRBJ2-7, with 8 positions matching TRBD2. Germline V gene lookup returns CDR1 SQVTM and CDR2 ANQGSEA. V was clipped by 4 bases and J by 2 bases; unmatched bases: 4. The CDR3 is made up of 13 amino acids. The CDR3 protein is CSVVLRGAYEQYF. CDR3 DNA sequence: TGCAGCGTTGTTCTGCGGGGGGCCTACGAGCAGTACTTC.

The V gene is TRBV6-5, the J gene TRBJ2-2; TRBD2 matches 8 bases. Germline values: CDR1 MNHEY, CDR2 SVGAGI. The trim removed 8 bases at V and 7 bases at J, leaving 6 bases unmatched. The CDR3 runs to 13 residues. The CDR3 bases are TGTGCCAGCTTTAGCGGGGCGGTCGGGGAGCTGTTTTTT. Translating it yields CASFSGAVGELFF.

The V gene is TRBV5-1, the J gene TRBJ1-4; D is possibly TRBD1 (6 bases). Germline CDR1 is SGHRS and CDR2 is YFSETQ. Trimming shortened V by 4 bases and J by 0 bases, and 13 bases separated the two germline ends. The CDR3 totals 16 residues. The chain's CDR3 is CASSEQGPATNEKLFF. The CDR3, as DNA: TGCGCCAGCAGCGAACAGGGACCGGCAACTAATGAAAAACTGTTTTTT.

This sequence joins TRBV4-1 and TRBJ2-4; D unclear. V lost 2 bases to trimming and J lost 0 bases, with 8 bases between them. Germline V gene lookup returns CDR1 MGHRA and CDR2 YSYEKL. This CDR3 contains 15 residues. CDR3 amino acids: CASSQHGLAKNIQYF. The CDR3 bases are TGCGCCAGCAGCCAACACGGGTTAGCCAAAAACATTCAGTACTTC.

This chain joins TRBV11-2 and TRBJ2-1; 9 bases are shared with TRBD2. Germline V gene lookup returns CDR1 SGHAT and CDR2 FQNNGV. The CDR3 extends over 18 amino acids. V was clipped by 1 base and J by 8 bases; unmatched bases: 15. CDR3 sequence: CASSLGLAAPLPTDEQFF. In DNA form, the CDR3 reads TGTGCCAGCAGCTTAGGACTAGCGGCCCCCCTCCCTACTGATGAGCAGTTCTTC.

This clone was counted a single time. The rearrangement joins TRBV2 to TRBJ2-2; no firm D call. The CDR3 has 15 residues. The germline V and J ends were trimmed by 4 bases and 6 bases, with 15 bases remaining between them. Germline V lookup: CDR1 SNHLY, CDR2 FYNNEI. The CDR3 DNA is TGTGCCAGCAGTGCTGGGTCTGGCGGTCCCGGGGAGCTGTTTTTT. The encoded protein is CASSAGSGGPGELFF.

The chain links TRBV2 to TRBJ2-3; no reliable D call. V was pared by 3 bases and J by 6 bases, with 10 bases between. The CDR3 loop spans 13 amino acids. CDR1 and CDR2 from the germline V gene are SNHLY and FYNNEI. The CDR3 nucleotides are TGTGCCAGCAGTGACCTTCCTTCGGATACGCAGTATTTT. Protein product: CASSDLPSDTQYF.

The rearrangement links TRBV7-3 to TRBJ2-1; 8 nucleotides agree with TRBD1. The ends lost 5 bases at V and 1 base at J; junction bases unmatched: 4. The CDR3 length is 15 residues. CDR1 is SGHTA, CDR2 FQGTGA, per germline. The DNA for the CDR3 is TGTGCCAGCAGCCCAGACAGGGGTTCCTACAATGAGCAGTTCTTC. This encodes CASSPDRGSYNEQFF.

This sequence joins TRBV28 and TRBJ1-5, with 9 bases aligning to TRBD1. The germline V gene encodes CDR1 MDHEN and CDR2 SYDVKM. Trimming removed 4 bases from V and 7 bases from J; junction bases left unmatched: 11. CDR3 size: 16 residues. The CDR3 sequence is CASSSQGAQTPQPQHF. The DNA for the CDR3 is TGTGCCAGCAGTTCACAGGGGGCGCAAACCCCCCAGCCCCAGCATTTT.

CDR3: CASSRTGSEQYF. The CDR3 DNA follows: TGTGCCAGCAGCCGAACAGGGTCAGAGCAGTACTTC. The V gene is TRBV13, the J gene TRBJ2-7, with a tentative D call TRBD1 (6 bases). The CDR3 runs 12 residues. Trimming stripped 5 bases from V and 7 bases from J, with 12 bases between. Germline lookup yields CDR1 PRHDT and CDR2 FYEKMQ (reference sequence).

This sequence joins TRBV5-4 and TRBJ2-1; 13 nucleotides line up with TRBD2. The length of the CDR3 is 17 residues. Germline assignment: CDR1 SGHNT and CDR2 YYREEE (reference sequence). The ends lost 4 bases at V and 6 bases at J; junction bases unmatched: 10. In nucleotides, the CDR3 is TGTGCCAGCAGCCAGAATAAACTAGCGGGAGGGGGCAATGAGCAGTTCTTC. This translates into CASSQNKLAGGGNEQFF. Based on the CDR3 plus reference TRBV5-4 and TRBJ2-1, the full variable domain is ETGVTQSPTHLIKTRGQQVTLRCSSQSGHNTVSWYQQALGQGPQFIFQYYREEENGRGNFPPRFSGLQFPNYSSELNVNALELDDSALYLCASSQNKLAGGGNEQFFGPGTRLTVL.

The V call is TRBV27, the J call TRBJ2-2, with D unclear. The CDR3 extends over 16 amino acids. Trimming left V 6 bases short and J 4 bases short, with 18 bases between. Germline CDR1 is MNHEY and CDR2 is SMNVEV (reference sequence). The CDR3 loop reads CASSFHGGGFTGELFF. The CDR3 coding sequence is TGTGCCAGCAGCTTTCACGGTGGCGGTTTCACCGGGGAGCTGTTTTTT.